The clone carrying this T cell receptor (beta chain) was recorded only once. This sample is drawn from a study of control samples from healthy donors and cancer patients. TCRdb keeps only in-frame clones here, not all; method: immunoSEQ multiplex PCR. The table has 45,000 to 60,000 clones, roughly 94% seen once. J gave up 8 bases and V 0 bases, and 1 base lay outside the gene matches. The CDR3 contains 12 residues. Germline CDR1 and CDR2: SGHRS and YFSETQ. The chain carries TRBV5-1 and TRBJ1-1; 7 nucleotides line up with TRBD1. The receptor's source is a man under 40 in good health. Sequenced material: blood. CDR3 in amino acids: CASSLATGEAFF. Here the CDR3 DNA reads TGCGCCAGCAGCTTGGCGACAGGGGAAGCTTTCTTT.